This T cell receptor (beta chain) appears in the sequencing data of a study of technical replicates of blood from a few donors listed by TCRdb under 2017. The library was prepared using the immunoSEQ multiplex PCR assay. The table was pulled from immuneACCESS by TCRdb, which kept in-frame rearrangements only. Such tables lose some clones; where checked, under half of the loss comes from unresolved V genes, and the rest has no known cause. Counted in this sample were tens of thousands of clones; roughly 90% of them appeared once. Of the sample, roughly 4.5% is held by the ten largest clones. This clone was seen just once. Its antigen remains unidentified. The sample holds no much larger clone one base away, and base qualities are not on file. CDR1 and CDR2 (MNHNS, SASEGT) derive from the germline V gene. Counted from cysteine to phenylalanine, this CDR3 has 11 amino acids. This entry keeps only the CDR3 DNA: 33 bases, framed from base 1. The V and J ends are trimmed by 9 bases and 4 bases, leaving 10 bases between them.

The clonotype comes from a human donor in good health. Some clones in this sample may be carry-over from other donors' samples. Sequenced: PBMCs. Recombination connected TRBV6-1 to TRBJ2-7, with the D gene too uncertain to name. The CDR3 has the sequence CASPLGYEQYF. At the DNA level, the sequence is TGTGCCAGTCCTCTCGGGTACGAGCAGTACTTC.